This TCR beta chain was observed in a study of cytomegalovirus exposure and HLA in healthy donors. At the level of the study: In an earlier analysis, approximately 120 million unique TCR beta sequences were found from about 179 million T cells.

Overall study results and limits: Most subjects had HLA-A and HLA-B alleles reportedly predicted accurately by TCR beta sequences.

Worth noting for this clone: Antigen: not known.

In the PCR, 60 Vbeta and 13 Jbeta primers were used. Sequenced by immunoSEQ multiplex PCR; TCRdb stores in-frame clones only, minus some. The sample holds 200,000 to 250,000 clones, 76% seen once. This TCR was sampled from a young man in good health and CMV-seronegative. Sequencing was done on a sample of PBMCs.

CDR3 DNA: TGTGCCAGCAGTGAAGCGCGGCTGAACACCGGGGAGCTGTTTTTT. This sequence encodes CASSEARLNTGELFF. The chain couples TRBV6-1 to TRBJ2-2; the D is unclear. The CDR3 runs to 15 residues. Germline V gene sequence: CDR1 MNHNS, CDR2 SASEGT. The V and J ends lost 0 bases and 1 base respectively, with 6 bases between them.